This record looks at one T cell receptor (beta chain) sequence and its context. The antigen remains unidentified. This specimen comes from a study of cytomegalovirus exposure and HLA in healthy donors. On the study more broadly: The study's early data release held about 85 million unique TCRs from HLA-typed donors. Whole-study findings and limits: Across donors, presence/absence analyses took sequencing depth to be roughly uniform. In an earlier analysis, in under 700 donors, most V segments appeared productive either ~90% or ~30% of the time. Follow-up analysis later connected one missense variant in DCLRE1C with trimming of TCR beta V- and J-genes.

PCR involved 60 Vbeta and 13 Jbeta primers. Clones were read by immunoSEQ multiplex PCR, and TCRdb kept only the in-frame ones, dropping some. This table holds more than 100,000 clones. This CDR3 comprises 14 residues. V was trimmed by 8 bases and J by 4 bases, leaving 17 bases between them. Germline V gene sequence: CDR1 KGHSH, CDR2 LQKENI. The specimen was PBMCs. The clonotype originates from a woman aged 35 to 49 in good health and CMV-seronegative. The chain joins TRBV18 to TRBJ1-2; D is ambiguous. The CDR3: CASTSVREVYGYTF. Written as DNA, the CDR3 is TGTGCCAGCACGTCAGTGCGGGAGGTCTATGGCTACACCTTC.